A single sample is the source of the 30 T cell receptor beta chains below, sequenced in a study of regulatory T cells in long-lasting Graves disease. Arm-PCR of CDR3 regions and iRepertoire HTBI primers were the basis on which TCR beta libraries were built. TCRdb independently ran MiXCR on the multiplex PCR reads; one entry per CDR3 protein. The sample lists 350,000 to 550,000 distinct CDR3 sequences, about 15% occurring once. Time point specified: newly diagnosed GD, antithyroid drugs for less than 3 months. The TCR library was made from RNA extracted from PBMCs. This sample was also put to use in a study of T cells in Graves' hyperthyroidism and ophthalmopathy.

The material sequenced was peripheral blood mononuclear cells (PBMCs), taken at new diagnosis, from a patient treated with antithyroid drugs. The source of these receptors is a woman aged 45 to 65 with Graves disease.

This clonotype was seen at least ten times. The gene calls are TRBV6-1 and TRBJ1-2, with D perhaps matching TRBD1 (5 bases). Per the germline V gene, CDR1 is MNHNS and CDR2 is SASEGT. CDR3 length: 12 amino acids. Trimming removed 11 bases at V and 2 bases at J, with 12 bases between. CDR3 sequence (DNA): TGTGCCCTCTACGGGGGAAACTATGGCTACACCTTC. Its translation is CALYGGNYGYTF.

Points on this clonotype: A much larger clone differs from this one at a single base, so this may be a read error. The genes are TRBV27 and TRBJ2-5, with D possibly being TRBD1 or TRBD2 (5 bases each). This CDR3 has 18 amino acids. Looked up from germline, CDR1 is MNHEY and CDR2 is SMNVEV (reference sequence). CDR3 coding DNA: TGTGCCAGCGGTTTGTCGGGTCAGGGAAGCGGCCCCAGGGAGACCCAGTACTTC. Translating gives CASGLSGQGSGPRETQYF.

V usage is TRBV28 and J usage is TRBJ2-3, with a weak D call TRBD1 (7 bases). This CDR3 has 14 amino acids. Germline V gene data show CDR1 as MDHEN and CDR2 as SYDVKM. V was pared by 2 bases and J by 6 bases, with 12 bases between. CDR3 in DNA: TGTGCCAGCAGTTTAGGGGCAGGGGGGGATACGCAGTATTTT. Translation gives CASSLGAGGDTQYF.

There are many counts of this clonotype. This chain uses TRBV10-3 with TRBJ2-5, with D uncertain. This CDR3 has 13 residues. Germline CDR1 and CDR2: ENHRY and SYGVKD. Deletions cut 2 bases from V and 6 bases from J, with 10 bases between. CDR3 protein: CAISEASEQTQYF. DNA for the CDR3: TGTGCCATCAGTGAGGCCAGCGAGCAGACCCAGTACTTC.

There are a few counts of this clonotype. The chain has TRBV9 and TRBJ2-1; maybe TRBD1 (6 bases). TRBJ2-5 explains the end of the DNA better; the J call may be wrong. The germline gives CDR1 SGDLS, CDR2 YYNGEE. This CDR3 has 15 amino acids. The CDR3: CASSVGGTGQETQYF. In nucleotides, the CDR3 is TGTGCCAGCAGCGTAGGTGGTACAGGGCAAGAGACCCAGTACTTC.

This clonotype appeared a few times. This rearrangement joins TRBV5-1 to TRBJ2-5; TRBD2 aligns across 11 bases. Germline CDR1 SGHRS, CDR2 YFSETQ. This CDR3 spans 16 amino acids. The trim removed 0 bases at V and 2 bases at J, leaving 3 bases unmatched. The CDR3 nucleotides are TGCGCCAGCAGCTTGGGAGGGACTAGCGGTCAAGAGACCCAGTACTTC. It translates to CASSLGGTSGQETQYF.

In this sample, this clonotype turned up many times. The V call is TRBV6-1, the J call TRBJ2-7, with D maybe TRBD1 (6 bases). CDR1 and CDR2 from the germline V gene are MNHNS and SASEGT. CDR3 length equals 14 residues. Trimming took off 5 bases at V and 3 bases at J, with 14 bases between the two ends. Here the CDR3 DNA reads TGTGCCAGCAGTCAAGGGACCAGGGGCTACGAGCAGTACTTC. This encodes CASSQGTRGYEQYF.

This clonotype was observed a single time. Possible read error: a much larger clone is one base away. The V call is TRBV20-1, the J call TRBJ2-7; TRBD1 aligns across 8 bases. The CDR3 has 14 amino acids. V lost 0 bases, J lost 7 bases, and 8 bases stayed unmatched. Looked up from germline, CDR1 is DFQATT and CDR2 is SNEGSKA (reference sequence). Here the CDR3 reads CSAREGPGGYEQYF. CDR3 bases: TGCAGTGCTAGAGAGGGGCCAGGGGGCTATGAGCAGTACTTC.

This clonotype was observed many times. J is TRBJ2-3 and V is TRBV28; 7 bases agree with TRBD1. From germline, CDR1 is MDHEN and CDR2 SYDVKM. The V gene end was trimmed by 8 bases and the J gene end by 0 bases; junction bases not matched to a gene: 5. The length of the CDR3 is 14 residues. Written as DNA, the CDR3 is TGTGCCAGCGCCGACAGGGCAAGCACAGATACGCAGTATTTT. Translated, it gives CASADRASTDTQYF.

This sequence joins TRBV5-6 and TRBJ2-7; 7 nucleotides align to TRBD1. The CDR3 has 14 amino acids. The V gene end was trimmed by 4 bases and the J gene end by 7 bases; junction bases not matched to a gene: 11. Germline CDR1 and CDR2: SGHDT and YYEEEE. The CDR3 DNA reads as TGTGCCAGCAGCCCTGGACAGGTGTCTACGGAGCAGTACTTC. It specifies CASSPGQVSTEQYF.

The sample holds a few counts of this clonotype. The rearrangement links TRBV5-7 to TRBJ2-4, with D perhaps given as TRBD1 or TRBD2 (5 bases each). TRBV5-7 is classed as an ORF, of uncertain function. V shed 3 bases and J shed 3 bases, with 16 bases lying between them. The CDR3 is 16 amino acids. CDR3 DNA sequence: TGTGCCAGCAGCTGGGACCCCAGGGTGAGCAAAAACATTCAGTACTTC. Translation gives CASSWDPRVSKNIQYF.

This clonotype showed up many times. The rearrangement joins TRBV14 to TRBJ2-3; no definite D call. The germline V gene encodes CDR1 SGHDN and CDR2 FVKESK. The V end was cut by 4 bases, the J end by 0 bases, with 11 bases between. The CDR3 contains 15 residues. The CDR3 nucleotides read TGTGCCAGCAGCCTAAGCATACGGAGCACAGATACGCAGTATTTT. Protein product: CASSLSIRSTDTQYF.

This sequence joins TRBV4-1 and TRBJ1-4, with a tentative D call TRBD1 (6 bases). CDR1 is MGHRA, CDR2 YSYEKL, per germline. Trimming removed 0 bases from V and 6 bases from J, with 11 bases in between. CDR3 length: 15 residues. The CDR3 reads CASSQDGRGDEKLFF. Written as DNA, the CDR3 is TGCGCCAGCAGCCAAGATGGAAGGGGGGATGAAAAACTGTTTTTT.

The sample holds many counts of this clonotype. This chain uses TRBV3-1 with TRBJ1-5, with D tentatively TRBD1 (5 bases). Germline V gene sequence: CDR1 LGHDT, CDR2 YNNKEL (reference sequence). CDR3 length equals 14 residues. V shed 3 bases and J shed 6 bases, with 12 bases lying between them. This chain's CDR3 is CASSQDGAPQPQHF. CDR3 bases: TGTGCCAGCAGCCAGGACGGGGCCCCTCAGCCCCAGCATTTT.

This clonotype was observed at least ten times. The V and J genes are TRBV6-9 and TRBJ2-7; TRBD2 agrees at 8 bases. With 3 bases clipped from V and 0 bases from J, the junction kept 10 bases outside the gene matches. The CDR3 runs to 17 residues. Germline CDR1 reads MNHGY; CDR2 reads SVAAGI. As DNA, the CDR3 is TGTGCCAGCAGTTACGGGCGAACGGGAGGGCCCTCCTACGAGCAGTACTTC. Its translation: CASSYGRTGGPSYEQYF.

There are a few counts of this clonotype. The rearrangement uses TRBV30 and TRBJ1-2, with D possibly being TRBD1 (5 bases). The CDR3 covers 14 residues. Trimming shortened V by 0 bases and J by 3 bases, and 11 bases separated the two germline ends. The germline V gene encodes CDR1 GTSNPN and CDR2 SVGIG (reference sequence). CDR3 sequence: CAWSVWVQDYGYTF. The CDR3 DNA reads as TGTGCCTGGAGTGTATGGGTACAGGACTATGGCTACACCTTC. Using reference TRBV30 and TRBJ1-2 for the parts outside the CDR3, the full variable domain is SQTIHQWPATLVQPVGSPLSLECTVEGTSNPNLYWYRQAAGRGLQLLFYSVGIGQISSEVPQNLSASRPQDRQFILSSKKLLLSDSGFYLCAWSVWVQDYGYTFGSGTRLTVV.

This chain links TRBV20-1 with TRBJ2-1; TRBD2 is a possible D gene (6 bases). Per germline, CDR1 DFQATT and CDR2 SNEGSKA (reference sequence). The length of the CDR3 is 14 residues. V lost 7 bases and J 8 bases, leaving 21 bases between the germline ends. CDR3: CSVERRDRTYEQFF. The DNA for the CDR3 is TGCAGTGTCGAGAGGAGGGATCGCACTTATGAGCAGTTCTTC.

This clonotype was seen more than once but under ten times. The chain carries TRBV7-2 and TRBJ2-7; no clear D gene. The germline gives CDR1 SGHTA, CDR2 FQGNSA. The CDR3 runs 16 residues. V lost 1 base and J lost 2, with 15 bases in between. The CDR3 DNA is TGTGCCAGCAGCTTAGTTGGTGGGTCGGATACCTACGAGCAGTACTTC. Residues: CASSLVGGSDTYEQYF.

In this sample, this clonotype turned up many times. This sequence joins TRBV7-9 and TRBJ2-5, with D tentatively TRBD2 (5 bases). Trimming removed 1 base from V and 5 bases from J, with 14 bases in between. The CDR3 sequence is 15 residues long. Germline CDR1 and CDR2: SEHNR and FQNEAQ (reference sequence). This CDR3 reads CASSLDGGFIETQYF. For the CDR3, the DNA is TGTGCCAGCAGCTTAGACGGAGGATTCATCGAGACCCAGTACTTC.

The J gene is TRBJ1-2, the V gene TRBV4-1; 7 nucleotides line up with TRBD1. Germline CDR1 is MGHRA and CDR2 is YSYEKL. CDR3 length: 16 residues. V lost 4 bases to trimming and J lost 6 bases; unmatched junction nucleotides: 14. The CDR3 here is CASSLWDSPKSHGYTF. The CDR3 region has the DNA TGCGCCAGCAGCCTTTGGGACAGTCCTAAGAGTCATGGCTACACCTTC.

The chain couples TRBV6-1 to TRBJ2-7; D not resolved. The CDR3 sequence is 15 residues long. Trimming took off 1 base at V and 5 bases at J, with 15 bases between the two ends. Germline-derived CDR1 and CDR2 are MNHNS and SASEGT. CDR3 amino acids: CASSEGWASGHEQYF. In DNA form, the CDR3 reads TGTGCCAGCAGTGAAGGCTGGGCTAGTGGCCACGAGCAGTACTTC.

CDR3 DNA sequence: TGTGCCAGCAGTTCCTCATGGACTGCGAATGAGCAGTTCTTC. It specifies CASSSSWTANEQFF. The V call is TRBV27, the J call TRBJ2-1; TRBD2 is a possible D gene (5 bases). Germline V CDR1 and CDR2: MNHEY, SMNVEV (reference sequence). CDR3 length: 14 residues. Trimming removed 4 bases from V and 7 bases from J, with 14 bases in between.

This clonotype was counted ten times or more. The CDR3 sequence: CASSQDRVRSTEAFF. The CDR3 nucleotides are TGTGCCAGCAGCCAAGACAGGGTGAGAAGCACTGAAGCTTTCTTT. The chain recombines TRBV7-3 with TRBJ1-1, with 7 bases matching TRBD1. Germline CDR1 and CDR2: SGHTA and FQGTGA. J was trimmed by 4 bases and V by 5 bases; bases with no gene match: 10. The CDR3 spans 15 residues.

This clonotype came up many times. The J gene is TRBJ1-1, the V gene TRBV2; maybe TRBD1 (5 bases). Germline-derived CDR1 and CDR2 are SNHLY and FYNNEI. The CDR3 extends over 16 amino acids. The germline V and J ends were trimmed by 9 bases and 6 bases, with 26 bases remaining between them. The CDR3 reads CASSQAPRDGKPEAFF. The CDR3 DNA sequence: TGTGCCAGTTCCCAGGCCCCCAGGGACGGGAAACCTGAAGCTTTCTTT.

At least ten counts were recorded for this clonotype. J is TRBJ2-1 and V is TRBV20-1, with 7 nucleotides matching TRBD2. Per germline, CDR1 DFQATT and CDR2 SNEGSKA (reference sequence). J lost 3 bases, V lost 6 bases, and 8 bases had no gene match. The CDR3 loop spans 14 amino acids. The CDR3 is CSAEGLGSYNEQFF. The CDR3 DNA follows: TGCAGTGCGGAAGGACTAGGCAGCTACAATGAGCAGTTCTTC.

The chain recombines TRBV7-2 with TRBJ2-1; 15 bases line up with TRBD2. The J segment lost 7 bases and the V segment lost 2 bases, leaving 6 bases of the junction unmatched. This CDR3 spans 17 amino acids. CDR1 is SGHTA and CDR2 is FQGNSA in the germline V gene. The CDR3 DNA sequence: TGTGCCAGCAGCTTATCGGGGACTAGCGGGAGGCCGAATGAGCAGTTCTTC. This sequence encodes CASSLSGTSGRPNEQFF.

This clonotype turned up a few times. This chain uses TRBV20-1 with TRBJ2-1, with unresolved D. The CDR3 is 13 residues long. Trimming shortened V by 3 bases and J by 2 bases, and 8 bases separated the two germline ends. Germline V gene data show CDR1 as DFQATT and CDR2 as SNEGSKA (reference sequence). The CDR3 sequence: CSASPRPYNEQFF. CDR3 bases: TGCAGTGCTAGTCCCCGGCCCTACAATGAGCAGTTCTTC.

This clonotype was counted ten times or more. The rearrangement joins TRBV27 to TRBJ2-1, with unresolved D. This CDR3 spans 16 amino acids. V was pared by 5 bases and J by 5 bases, with 19 bases between. The germline V gene has CDR1 MNHEY and CDR2 SMNVEV (reference sequence). In DNA form, the CDR3 reads TGTGCCAGCAGTCCGATTCCAGGTGAATCCGACAATGAGCAGTTCTTC. Amino acids: CASSPIPGESDNEQFF.

This clonotype has ten or more counts. The J gene is TRBJ2-5, the V gene TRBV2, with TRBD2 identical over 7 bases. The germline V gene encodes CDR1 SNHLY and CDR2 FYNNEI. V was clipped by 10 bases and J by 9 bases; unmatched bases: 23. The length of the CDR3 is 16 residues. DNA of the CDR3: TGTGCCACCAGCGGGATCGCTACCCCCAATTATCAGGCCCAGTACTTC. The encoded protein is CATSGIATPNYQAQYF.

This clonotype has just a few counts. The chain couples TRBV19 to TRBJ2-7, with TRBD1 matching 7 bases. CDR1 is LNHDA and CDR2 is SQIVND in the germline V gene (reference sequence). CDR3 length: 13 residues. With 4 bases clipped from V and 0 bases from J, the junction kept 0 bases outside the gene matches. Written as DNA, the CDR3 is TGTGCCAGTAGTAACAGGGGCTCCTACGAGCAGTACTTC. Translating gives CASSNRGSYEQYF. The full variable domain, rest sourced from reference TRBV19 and TRBJ2-7, is DGGITQSPKYLFRKEGQNVTLSCEQNLNHDAMYWYRQDPGQGLRLIYYSQIVNDFQKGDIAEGYSVSREKKESFPLTVTSAQKNPTAFYLCASSNRGSYEQYFGPGTRLTVT.